This T cell receptor beta chain comes out of a study of naive and memory T cell subsets. Alpha and beta constant region primers primed reverse transcription for blood and skin samples. One entry per CDR3 protein results from TCRdb running MiXCR on the UMI-ligation and nested PCR reads. The table records around 18,000 distinct CDR3 sequences, about a tenth of them present only once. Treatment noted: skin biopsy from PPD injection site in Mantoux-positive individual. Cells were not sorted; total RNA input targeted about 1 to 1000 ng. This clonotype was counted a few times. Germline CDR1 and CDR2: SGHTA and FQGNSA. Trimming stripped 0 bases from V and 1 base from J, with 9 bases between. The CDR3 spans 15 residues.

The material sequenced was skin, taken from a tuberculin skin test site. J is TRBJ1-1 and V is TRBV7-2, with D maybe TRBD1 (6 bases). The receptor was isolated from an adult in good health. The CDR3 nucleotides are TGTGCCAGCAGCTTAGCCTGGACAGAGAACACTGAAGCTTTCTTT. Translating it yields CASSLAWTENTEAFF.